The source of this T cell receptor beta chain is a study of blood T cell repertoires in COVID-19. Study background: COVID-19 samples collected from the United States, Italy and Spain covered acute and convalescent phases. Sources were T cells, B-cell-depleted T cells, or PBMCs; the material itself was cDNA or gDNA.

In the original workflow: Amplification with reference gene primers provided the estimates of nucleated cell counts. Only in-frame clones appear in the TCRdb table, and some are missing; sequencing was by immunoSEQ multiplex PCR. V and J calls and clone size are given by that table; D and trimming were obtained from the DNA. The table includes 60,000 or so clones, approximately 80% detected once. The V segment lost 5 bases and the J segment 4 bases; nucleotides outside the gene matches: 5. CDR3 length equals 15 residues. Germline-derived CDR1 and CDR2 are LNHNV and YYDKDF (reference sequence). The sequence was obtained from a human donor in a cohort sampled during active COVID-19. The sequencing sample was made of peripheral blood. The chain couples TRBV15 to TRBJ2-6; 7 bases agree with TRBD2. The CDR3 loop reads CATSFGGEGANVLTF. In DNA, the CDR3 is TGTGCCACCAGCTTTGGGGGGGAAGGGGCCAACGTCCTGACTTTC.